This entry lists 25 T cell receptor beta chains sequenced from one sample in a study of T cell responses to AZD1222 COVID-19 vaccine. Profiling relied on immunoSEQ multiplex PCR, and the TCRdb table lists in-frame clones only, not all of them. The sample has over 80,000 clones, about nine tenths seen once. Sequences were derived from peripheral blood, sampled 28 days after the second AZD1222 dose. The source is an adult who received the AZD1222 COVID-19 vaccine.

The chain recombines TRBV14 with TRBJ1-1; D remains ambiguous. CDR1 is SGHDN, CDR2 FVKESK, per germline. With 3 bases removed from V and 1 base from J, the gap between germline ends came to 18 bases. The CDR3 has 17 amino acids. Here the CDR3 reads CASSHYTSWRRNTEAFF. In DNA, the CDR3 is TGTGCCAGCAGCCATTATACCAGTTGGAGAAGGAACACTGAAGCTTTCTTT. Looking up the rest from reference TRBV14 and TRBJ1-1 gives the full variable domain: EAGVTQFPSHSVIEKGQTVTLRCDPISGHDNLYWYRRVMGKEIKFLLHFVKESKQDESGMPNNRFLAERTGGTYSTLKVQPAELEDSGVYFCASSHYTSWRRNTEAFFGQGTRLTVV.

J is TRBJ2-7 and V is TRBV19, with 13 nucleotides matching TRBD2. Germline loops: CDR1 LNHDA, CDR2 SQIVND (reference sequence). This CDR3 has 16 residues. Trimming removed 1 base from V and 5 bases from J; junction bases left unmatched: 5. DNA of the CDR3: TGTGCCAGTAGTATAGGAGGGGGGACTAGCGGGAACGAGCAGTACTTC. It codes for CASSIGGGTSGNEQYF.

This sequence joins TRBV29-1 and TRBJ2-5; 7 nucleotides align to TRBD2. CDR1 and CDR2 from the germline V gene are SQVTM and ANQGSEA. The ends lost 4 bases at V and 1 base at J; junction bases unmatched: 6. The CDR3 length is 14 residues. The CDR3 coding sequence is TGCAGCGTTGGGCTCCCGGGAGGCCAAGAGACCCAGTACTTC. It specifies CSVGLPGGQETQYF.

This clone has a count of ten or more. The chain combines TRBV2 with TRBJ1-6, with a tentative D call TRBD1 (6 bases). V was shortened by 6 bases and J by 11 bases, with 14 bases between the two germline ends. This CDR3 has 13 residues. The germline gives CDR1 SNHLY, CDR2 FYNNEI. As DNA, the CDR3 is TGTGCCAGCAGCCCAGGGGCCCCACCACCCCTCCACTTT. It translates to CASSPGAPPPLHF. Filled out from reference TRBV2 and TRBJ1-6, the complete variable domain reads EPEVTQTPSHQVTQMGQEVILRCVPISNHLYFYWYRQILGQKVEFLVSFYNNEISEKSEIFDDQFSVERPDGSNFTLKIRSTKLEDSAMYFCASSPGAPPPLHFGNGTRLTVT.

The V call is TRBV7-2, the J call TRBJ1-2; 7 positions match TRBD1. The CDR3 covers 12 residues. The V segment lost 6 bases and the J segment 2 bases; nucleotides outside the gene matches: 0. The germline V gene encodes CDR1 SGHTA and CDR2 FQGNSA. CDR3 amino acids: CASRGQNYGYTF. The CDR3 DNA sequence: TGTGCCAGCAGGGGACAGAACTATGGCTACACCTTC.

The chain employs TRBV19 and TRBJ1-2; 7 nucleotides align to TRBD1. V gave up 4 bases and J gave up 6 bases; unmatched junction bases: 14. Germline V gene data show CDR1 as LNHDA and CDR2 as SQIVND (reference sequence). The CDR3 is 16 amino acids. The CDR3 protein is CASSRTGSPVRHGYTF. The CDR3 DNA reads TGTGCCAGTAGTAGGACAGGTTCCCCGGTAAGGCATGGCTACACCTTC.

The rearrangement uses TRBV7-2 and TRBJ2-2; perhaps TRBD2 as D (6 bases). The germline gives CDR1 SGHTA, CDR2 FQGNSA. The ends were cut back, 6 bases at V and 0 bases at J, with 11 bases in the middle. The CDR3 spans 15 residues. The DNA for the CDR3 is TGTGCCAGCAGGCGGGACGTCGCGAACACCGGGGAGCTGTTTTTT. Its translation is CASRRDVANTGELFF.

This clone was seen a single time. V usage is TRBV28 and J usage is TRBJ1-2, with D perhaps matching TRBD1 (5 bases). Germline lookup yields CDR1 MDHEN and CDR2 SYDVKM. The CDR3 is made up of 15 amino acids. V lost 2 bases to trimming and J lost 4 bases, with 14 bases between them. CDR3 sequence reads: CASSLSGRGSYGYTF. Written as DNA, the CDR3 is TGTGCCAGCAGTTTAAGCGGCCGGGGGAGCTATGGCTACACCTTC.

V gene TRBV10-3 combines with J gene TRBJ2-3; 8 bases agree with TRBD1. The CDR3 sequence is 13 residues long. Germline V gene data show CDR1 as ENHRY and CDR2 as SYGVKD. Trimming cost V 5 bases and J 5 bases; bases outside gene matches: 3. The DNA for the CDR3 is TGTGCCATCAGTCGAGACAGGGGAGATACGCAGTATTTT. Amino acids: CAISRDRGDTQYF.

V usage is TRBV5-1 and J usage is TRBJ2-7; 8 bases fit TRBD1. The germline CDR1 and CDR2 sequences are SGHRS and YFSETQ. This CDR3 spans 15 amino acids. V lost 4 bases to trimming and J lost 7 bases; unmatched junction nucleotides: 13. The CDR3 loop reads CASSEPTGQGSEQYF. The CDR3 bases are TGCGCCAGCAGCGAACCGACCGGACAGGGTTCGGAGCAGTACTTC.

The chain is built from TRBV6-5 and TRBJ1-5, with TRBD1 matching 7 bases. The germline V gene has CDR1 MNHEY and CDR2 SVGAGI. The CDR3 is 15 amino acids. V lost 5 bases and J lost 2; bases outside the gene matches: 6. The CDR3 here is CASSRTGEGNQPQHF. CDR3 nucleotide sequence: TGTGCCAGCAGTCGCACAGGGGAAGGCAATCAGCCCCAGCATTTT.

V usage is TRBV5-4 and J usage is TRBJ2-3; 12 nucleotides line up with TRBD2. The CDR3 has 16 amino acids. J lost 4 bases, V lost 4 bases, and 7 bases had no gene match. From germline, CDR1 is SGHNT and CDR2 YYREEE (reference sequence). The CDR3 DNA reads as TGTGCCAGCAGCCGAAAGACTAGCGGGAGCTCAGATACGCAGTATTTT. Translated, it gives CASSRKTSGSSDTQYF.

The sample holds a few counts of this clone. CDR3 sequence: CASSYRPTSGMIVRQFF. In nucleotides, the CDR3 is TGTGCCAGCAGTTACCGCCCGACTAGCGGGATGATAGTAAGGCAGTTCTTC. This rearrangement joins TRBV6-2 or TRBV6-3 to TRBJ2-1; 11 nucleotides align to TRBD2. With V trimmed by 2 bases and J by 12 bases, 15 bases remained unmatched. The germline V gene encodes CDR1 MNHEY and CDR2 SVGEGT. The length of the CDR3 is 17 residues.

The count of this clone is one. This chain joins TRBV5-4 and TRBJ2-7; 7 bases line up with TRBD1. CDR1 is SGHNT, CDR2 YYREEE, per germline (reference sequence). V was clipped by 4 bases and J by 11 bases; unmatched bases: 21. The CDR3 length is 16 residues. The CDR3: CASSPSDGTVRGRKYF. In nucleotides, the CDR3 is TGTGCCAGCAGCCCGAGTGACGGGACAGTGCGTGGGCGGAAGTACTTC. The complete variable domain, with remaining parts taken from reference TRBV5-4 and TRBJ2-7, reads ETGVTQSPTHLIKTRGQQVTLRCSSQSGHNTVSWYQQALGQGPQFIFQYYREEENGRGNFPPRFSGLQFPNYSSELNVNALELDDSALYLCASSPSDGTVRGRKYFGPGTRLTVT.

V and J are TRBV11-2 and TRBJ1-2; D gene unclear. V was shortened by 5 bases and J by 8 bases, with 12 bases between the two germline ends. The CDR3 is 12 amino acids. Germline CDR1 and CDR2: SGHAT and FQNNGV. The CDR3 is CASSPGLDGYTF. Written as DNA, the CDR3 is TGTGCCAGCAGCCCCGGCCTTGACGGCTACACCTTC.

Only a few counts were recorded for this clone. V and J are TRBV30 and TRBJ2-1; the match to TRBD1 covers 7 bases. The germline V gene has CDR1 GTSNPN and CDR2 SVGIG (reference sequence). Losses at the gene ends were 1 base for V and 9 bases for J; bases not matched to a gene: 6. The CDR3 is made up of 13 amino acids. DNA of the CDR3: TGTGCCTGGAGTGGACAGGGAACGGGTGAGCAGTTCTTC. Its translation: CAWSGQGTGEQFF. The full variable domain, with the rest looked up from reference TRBV30 and TRBJ2-1, is SQTIHQWPATLVQPVGSPLSLECTVEGTSNPNLYWYRQAAGRGLQLLFYSVGIGQISSEVPQNLSASRPQDRQFILSSKKLLLSDSGFYLCAWSGQGTGEQFFGPGTRLTVL.

The rearrangement links TRBV3-1 (or the pseudogene TRBV3-2) to TRBJ2-7; no clear D gene. Between the trimmed V and J ends, which lost 4 bases and 2 bases, there was a span of 9 bases. CDR3 length: 13 residues. Germline V CDR1 and CDR2: LGHDT, YNNKEL (reference sequence). Here the CDR3 DNA reads TGTGCCAGCAGCCGGGCCCAAACCTACGAGCAGTACTTC. Its protein is CASSRAQTYEQYF.

Only one count was recorded for this clone. The chain recombines TRBV19 with TRBJ1-2, with D perhaps matching TRBD1 (5 bases). The CDR3 has 15 amino acids. Trimming removed 3 bases at V and 8 bases at J, with 19 bases between. The germline gives CDR1 LNHDA, CDR2 SQIVND (reference sequence). The CDR3 sequence is CASSMTAVVGRGYTF. The CDR3 DNA is TGTGCCAGTAGTATGACAGCTGTCGTTGGAAGAGGCTACACCTTC. The complete variable domain, with remaining parts taken from reference TRBV19 and TRBJ1-2, reads DGGITQSPKYLFRKEGQNVTLSCEQNLNHDAMYWYRQDPGQGLRLIYYSQIVNDFQKGDIAEGYSVSREKKESFPLTVTSAQKNPTAFYLCASSMTAVVGRGYTFGSGTRLTVV.

This chain links TRBV28 with TRBJ1-2; unclear D gene. The CDR3 consists of 11 residues. Germline values: CDR1 MDHEN, CDR2 SYDVKM. The CDR3 reads CALRQNYGYTF. The CDR3 DNA reads TGTGCACTCCGGCAGAACTATGGCTACACCTTC.

The DNA for the CDR3 is TGCAGCGTTTGCGACTCTAGCGGGAGCCTTCGGGGGTACTTC. It specifies CSVCDSSGSLRGYF. The chain joins TRBV29-1 to TRBJ2-7; 10 nucleotides align to TRBD2. With V trimmed by 5 bases and J by 12 bases, 16 bases remained unmatched. Germline-derived CDR1 and CDR2 are SQVTM and ANQGSEA. This CDR3 is built from 14 residues.

The gene calls are TRBV30 and TRBJ1-5, with TRBD1 identical over 7 bases. Germline loops: CDR1 GTSNPN, CDR2 SVGIG (reference sequence). CDR3 length equals 16 residues. V lost 2 bases, J lost 1 base, and 8 bases stayed unmatched. The CDR3 sequence: CAWSFRGRGSNQPQHF. The CDR3 DNA is TGTGCCTGGAGTTTTAGGGGGCGCGGGAGCAATCAGCCCCAGCATTTT.

This clone was seen once. The chain carries TRBV25-1 and TRBJ1-1; D may be TRBD1 (5 bases). V lost 1 base to trimming and J lost 1 base, with 10 bases between them. The CDR3 has 15 residues. The germline gives CDR1 MGHDK, CDR2 SYGVNS. Here the CDR3 DNA reads TGTGCCAGCAGTGAATTGAAGGGGCGGAACACTGAAGCTTTCTTT. Translated, it gives CASSELKGRNTEAFF. Full variable domain (remainder filled in from reference TRBV25-1 and TRBJ1-1): EADIYQTPRYLVIGTGKKITLECSQTMGHDKMYWYQQDPGMELHLIHYSYGVNSTEKGDLSSESTVSRIRTEHFPLTLESARPSHTSQYLCASSELKGRNTEAFFGQGTRLTVV.

The chain has TRBV3-1 (or the pseudogene TRBV3-2) and TRBJ1-5; D is unresolved. CDR3 length: 13 residues. Trimming cost V 1 base and J 5 bases, with 6 bases left between them. The germline gives CDR1 LGHDT, CDR2 YNNKEL (reference sequence). In nucleotides, the CDR3 is TGTGCCAGCAGCCAAGTCCCGGATCAGCCCCAGCATTTT. Its protein product is CASSQVPDQPQHF.

V usage is TRBV10-3 and J usage is TRBJ2-1, with D possibly being TRBD2 (5 bases). V shed 2 bases and J shed 7 bases, with 15 bases lying between them. Looked up from germline, CDR1 is ENHRY and CDR2 is SYGVKD. This CDR3 has 15 amino acids. CDR3 DNA sequence: TGTGCCATCAGTGAGAGGCAGCGGAGTGGGAATGAGCAGTTCTTC. Residues: CAISERQRSGNEQFF.

The chain joins TRBV11-2 to TRBJ2-1; 14 nucleotides align to TRBD2. V lost 4 bases and J lost 8; bases outside the gene matches: 4. The CDR3 length is 15 residues. Germline CDR1 reads SGHAT; CDR2 reads FQNNGV. The CDR3 reads CASSSTSGRAYEQFF. DNA for the CDR3: TGTGCCAGCAGCTCGACTAGCGGGAGGGCATATGAGCAGTTCTTC.